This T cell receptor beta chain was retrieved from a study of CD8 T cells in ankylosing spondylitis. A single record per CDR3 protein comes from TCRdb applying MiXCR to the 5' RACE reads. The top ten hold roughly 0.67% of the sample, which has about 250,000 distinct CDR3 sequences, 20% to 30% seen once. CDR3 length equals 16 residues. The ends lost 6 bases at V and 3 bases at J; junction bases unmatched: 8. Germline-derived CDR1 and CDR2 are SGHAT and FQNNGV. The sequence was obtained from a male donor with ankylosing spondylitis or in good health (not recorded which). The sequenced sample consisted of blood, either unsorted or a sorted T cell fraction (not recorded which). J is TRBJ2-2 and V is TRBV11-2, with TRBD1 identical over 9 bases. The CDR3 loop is CASSFLGQGYTGELFF. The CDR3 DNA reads TGTGCCAGCAGTTTCCTGGGACAGGGATACACCGGGGAGCTGTTTTTT.